A single sample gave rise to the 24 T cell receptor beta chains below, sequenced in a study of blood T cells in healthy people across ages. A second PCR of 7 to 11 cycles used a sample-barcoded 5' primer and a J-beta primer mix. TCRdb ran MiXCR on the 5' RACE reads and lists one entry per CDR3 protein. The sample lists about 840,000 distinct CDR3 sequences, approximately 32% occurring once. This sample also appeared in a second study, on T cells of mothers and their children.

Sequenced input: blood. These receptors came from a woman in her 40s in good health.

To note about this clonotype: This sequence may be a read error, since a much larger clone differs from it by one base. The chain has TRBV30 and TRBJ1-2; D remains ambiguous. Germline CDR1 reads GTSNPN; CDR2 reads SVGIG (reference sequence). Trimming cost V 5 bases and J 6 bases, with 16 bases left between them. This CDR3 is built from 13 residues. CDR3 DNA sequence: TGTGCCTGGCAAGGTGGGGAAAACCATGGCTACACCTTC. It is translated as CAWQGGENHGYTF. Combining the CDR3 with reference TRBV30 and TRBJ1-2 gives the whole variable domain SQTIHQWPATLVQPVGSPLSLECTVEGTSNPNLYWYRQAAGRGLQLLFYSVGIGQISSEVPQNLSASRPQDRQFILSSKKLLLSDSGFYLCAWQGGENHGYTFGSGTRLTVV.

The V call is TRBV4-3, the J call TRBJ2-6; the D gene could be TRBD1 or TRBD2 (5 bases each). V dropped 4 bases and J dropped 0 bases, with 16 bases sitting between them. Germline loops: CDR1 LGHNA, CDR2 YSLEER. CDR3 length: 18 residues. The CDR3 DNA reads TGCGCCAGCAGCCCAGAAATCCGGGACGGCTCTGGGGCCAACGTCCTGACTTTC. Translated, it gives CASSPEIRDGSGANVLTF.

In its sample, this clonotype was seen once. One end of the junction fails to match germline, which may point to a read error. The J gene is TRBJ2-2, the V gene TRBV28, with 12 positions matching TRBD1. Germline V gene data show CDR1 as MDHEN and CDR2 as SYDVKM. This CDR3 contains 18 residues. The CDR3 DNA sequence: TGTGCCAGCAGCCGACCCCTGGGGGACAGGGGGCTAGACGGGGAGTTGTTTTTT. Translated: CASSRPLGDRGLDGELFF.

This clonotype was observed a few times. The chain joins TRBV2 to TRBJ2-6; TRBD1 might be the D (5 bases). The CDR3 contains 18 residues. Germline values: CDR1 SNHLY, CDR2 FYNNEI. Trimming left V 7 bases short and J 0 bases short, with 19 bases between. The CDR3 DNA reads TGTGCCAGCACCACCATCCAGGGCTCCCTCTCTGGGGCCAACGTCCTGACTTTC. Its translation: CASTTIQGSLSGANVLTF.

This clonotype was seen only a few times. The chain links TRBV27 to TRBJ2-3; D may be TRBD1 or TRBD2 (6 bases each). The CDR3 is 14 residues long. V lost 6 bases and J lost 3, with 13 bases in between. Germline V gene sequence: CDR1 MNHEY, CDR2 SMNVEV (reference sequence). The CDR3 region is CASRIGGPTDTQYF. The CDR3 DNA is TGTGCCAGCAGGATTGGGGGGCCAACAGATACGCAGTATTTT.

At least ten counts were recorded for this clonotype. This sequence joins TRBV11-2 and TRBJ1-2; no reliable D call. V lost 5 bases and J 7 bases, leaving 14 bases between the germline ends. This CDR3 has 13 amino acids. Looked up from germline, CDR1 is SGHAT and CDR2 is FQNNGV. The chain's CDR3 is CASSPAVGPGYTF. The CDR3 nucleotides read TGTGCCAGCAGCCCCGCAGTGGGTCCTGGCTACACCTTC.

This clonotype was observed many times. This chain links TRBV20-1 with TRBJ1-5; D not resolved. This CDR3 has 15 residues. The germline gives CDR1 DFQATT, CDR2 SNEGSKA (reference sequence). Trimming took 0 bases from V and 4 from J, leaving 13 bases between them. The CDR3 sequence: CSAREGAGENQPQHF. DNA of the CDR3: TGCAGTGCTAGAGAGGGAGCGGGAGAAAATCAGCCCCAGCATTTT.

This clonotype was recorded a few times. The rearrangement uses TRBV7-2 and TRBJ2-5; 8 bases match TRBD2. The CDR3 is 14 residues long. Germline assignment: CDR1 SGHTA and CDR2 FQGNSA. V lost 5 bases to trimming and J lost 4 bases; unmatched junction nucleotides: 6. CDR3 sequence: CASSPGLGSETQYF. DNA for the CDR3: TGTGCCAGCAGCCCGGGACTAGGGTCAGAGACCCAGTACTTC.

This clonotype was counted a few times. The J gene is TRBJ2-3, the V gene TRBV20-1; D is perhaps TRBD1 or TRBD2 (5 bases each). CDR1 DFQATT and CDR2 SNEGSKA come from the germline V gene (reference sequence). CDR3 length: 15 residues. Trimming removed 6 bases at V and 5 bases at J, with 21 bases between. The CDR3 protein is CSAFLLGVLKDTQYF. The CDR3 bases are TGCAGTGCCTTCCTACTGGGGGTCCTAAAAGATACGCAGTATTTT.

This clonotype came up many times. The gene calls are TRBV5-1 and TRBJ1-1; D is ambiguous. Germline loops: CDR1 SGHRS, CDR2 YFSETQ. This CDR3 is 15 amino acids long. The ends were cut back, 2 bases at V and 9 bases at J, with 20 bases in the middle. CDR3: CASSFTEGLGAKAFF. The CDR3 bases are TGCGCCAGCAGCTTTACGGAAGGACTGGGAGCTAAAGCTTTCTTT.

As concerns this clonotype: A read error is possible here, since a much larger clone lies one base away. The CDR3 coding sequence is TGCGCCAACAGCTTAAGACAGTCAGATACGCAGTATTTT. The encoded protein is CANSLRQSDTQYF. V and J are TRBV5-1 and TRBJ2-3; TRBD1 is a possible D gene (5 bases). CDR1 is SGHRS and CDR2 is YFSETQ in the germline V gene. CDR3 size: 13 residues.

This clonotype was detected ten times or more. This chain links TRBV12-3 or TRBV12-4 with TRBJ1-2; perhaps TRBD1 as D (5 bases). This CDR3 has 13 amino acids. V was pared by 5 bases and J by 8 bases, with 15 bases between. The CDR3 sequence is CASSLGGGAGYTF. CDR3 coding DNA: TGTGCCAGCAGTCTAGGTGGGGGTGCCGGCTACACCTTC.

This clonotype was observed a handful of times. V and J are TRBV7-8 and TRBJ2-7; 7 nucleotides line up with TRBD2. The germline gives CDR1 SGHVS, CDR2 FQNEAQ. With 0 bases clipped from V and 5 bases from J, the junction kept 4 bases outside the gene matches. The length of the CDR3 is 14 residues. For the CDR3, the DNA is TGTGCCAGCAGCTTAGCGGGGGGGATAGACGAGCAGTACTTC. Translating it yields CASSLAGGIDEQYF.

This clonotype was detected a few times. The chain couples TRBV28 to TRBJ1-2; TRBD1 might be the D (6 bases). The germline gives CDR1 MDHEN, CDR2 SYDVKM. The CDR3 totals 14 residues. The germline V and J ends were trimmed by 3 bases and 5 bases, with 13 bases remaining between them. For the CDR3, the DNA is TGTGCCAGCAGTTTTCGGGGGGCAGGGTATGGCTACACCTTC. Protein sequence: CASSFRGAGYGYTF.

This clonotype showed up many times. V and J are TRBV10-3 and TRBJ1-2, with 8 bases identical to TRBD1. The CDR3 is 16 residues long. Trimming removed 2 bases from V and 2 bases from J; junction bases left unmatched: 7. Germline V lookup: CDR1 ENHRY, CDR2 SYGVKD. The CDR3 bases are TGTGCCATCAGTGAGGAGGCAAGACAGGGGAACTATGGCTACACCTTC. It specifies CAISEEARQGNYGYTF.

This clonotype was observed at least ten times. The chain carries TRBV2 and TRBJ2-5; D gene ambiguous. Germline values: CDR1 SNHLY, CDR2 FYNNEI. Trimming removed 4 bases from V and 5 bases from J, with 8 bases in between. The CDR3 contains 12 residues. The CDR3 protein is CASSVTVETQYF. CDR3 DNA sequence: TGTGCCAGCAGTGTCACAGTGGAGACCCAGTACTTC. Variable domain in full (rest from reference TRBV2 and TRBJ2-5): EPEVTQTPSHQVTQMGQEVILRCVPISNHLYFYWYRQILGQKVEFLVSFYNNEISEKSEIFDDQFSVERPDGSNFTLKIRSTKLEDSAMYFCASSVTVETQYFGPGTRLLVL.

V usage is TRBV6-1 and J usage is TRBJ2-1, with D perhaps matching TRBD1 (6 bases). Germline assignment: CDR1 MNHNS and CDR2 SASEGT. The CDR3 is made up of 15 amino acids. The V gene lost 3 bases and the J gene lost 12 bases, with 21 bases spanning the gap. CDR3 DNA: TGTGCCAGCAGTGAGGGGACAAACCCTCAAGAGTGGCAGTTCTTC. It is translated as CASSEGTNPQEWQFF.

The CDR3 is CASSPSLLAGGLLSSYEQYF. CDR3 in DNA: TGTGCCAGCAGCCCCTCCTTACTAGCGGGGGGTCTTCTTAGCTCCTACGAGCAGTACTTC. This sequence joins TRBV7-2 and TRBJ2-7; 12 bases match TRBD2. The CDR3 is 20 residues long. V was pared by 5 bases and J by 0 bases, with 17 bases of the junction left unmatched. Germline V lookup: CDR1 SGHTA, CDR2 FQGNSA. Filled out from reference TRBV7-2 and TRBJ2-7, the complete variable domain reads GAGVSQSPSNKVTEKGKDVELRCDPISGHTALYWYRQSLGQGLEFLIYFQGNSAPDKSGLPSDRFSAERTGGSVSTLTIQRTQQEDSAVYLCASSPSLLAGGLLSSYEQYFGPGTRLTVT.

This chain uses TRBV27 with TRBJ1-1, with 11 bases lining up with TRBD1. V was pared by 0 bases and J by 6 bases, with 3 bases of the junction left unmatched. The germline CDR1 and CDR2 sequences are MNHEY and SMNVEV (reference sequence). The CDR3 covers 15 residues. CDR3 amino acids: CASSLSGQGASEAFF. CDR3 nucleotide sequence: TGTGCCAGCAGTTTATCAGGACAGGGGGCGTCTGAAGCTTTCTTT.

The gene calls are TRBV4-2 and TRBJ1-5; a possible D gene is TRBD1 (5 bases). This CDR3 comprises 15 residues. Germline V gene lookup returns CDR1 LGHNA and CDR2 YNFKEQ. Trimming removed 1 base at V and 2 bases at J, with 9 bases between. The CDR3 loop is CASSQVRGGNQPQHF. Here the CDR3 DNA reads TGTGCCAGCAGCCAAGTTAGGGGAGGCAATCAGCCCCAGCATTTT.

The CDR3 nucleotides read TGTGCCAGCAGTTACGAACTAGCGGGGGGGCAGTTCTTC. Its protein is CASSYELAGGQFF. This rearrangement joins TRBV6-6 to TRBJ2-1, with TRBD2 matching over 12 bases. J lost 12 bases, V lost 2 bases, and 2 bases had no gene match. Germline V gene sequence: CDR1 MNHNY, CDR2 SVGAGI (reference sequence). The CDR3 has 13 amino acids.

This clonotype was seen only a few times. The J gene is TRBJ2-2, the V gene TRBV5-1, with D possibly being TRBD1 or TRBD2 (5 bases each). The germline V gene encodes CDR1 SGHRS and CDR2 YFSETQ. Trimming left V 0 bases short and J 5 bases short, with 11 bases between. The CDR3 extends over 15 amino acids. This CDR3 is CASSLALGETGELFF. The CDR3 DNA is TGCGCCAGCAGCTTGGCCCTAGGGGAGACCGGGGAGCTGTTTTTT.

This clonotype was counted a few times. The V gene is TRBV6-6, the J gene TRBJ1-2, with a tentative D call TRBD1 (6 bases). V lost 6 bases, J lost 6 bases, and 14 bases lay in between. The CDR3 is made up of 13 amino acids. CDR1 MNHNY and CDR2 SVGAGI come from the germline V gene (reference sequence). CDR3 in amino acids: CASRNTGSHGYTF. In DNA, the CDR3 is TGTGCCAGCAGAAATACAGGGAGCCATGGCTACACCTTC.

This clonotype was seen ten or more times. CDR3 sequence (DNA): TGCAGCGCGACAGGGGGAGACCTCTCCTACGAGCAGTACTTC. The encoded protein is CSATGGDLSYEQYF. The chain uses TRBV29-1 and TRBJ2-7; 9 bases map to TRBD1. The ends lost 7 bases at V and 0 bases at J; junction bases unmatched: 7. The V gene's germline CDR1 is SQVTM and CDR2 ANQGSEA. CDR3 length equals 14 residues.